The 27 T cell receptor beta chains listed next were all sequenced from one sample in a study of blood T cell repertoires in COVID-19 (dated by TCRdb to the early 2020s). The library was made by the immunoSEQ multiplex PCR assay. TCRdb obtained this table from immuneACCESS and retained in-frame rearrangements with V and J assigned. These tables miss some clones; where compared with another copy, unresolved V genes account for less than half of the shortfall, and the remainder is unexplained. The sample table lists 200,000 to 250,000 clones, approximately 81% of them with a count of one. The top ten constitute around 0.89% of the sample. Sequences were obtained from peripheral blood. The receptors were sampled from a man aged 40-49 years with acute or convalescent COVID-19.

This chain links TRBV15 with TRBJ2-1; 11 nucleotides agree with TRBD1. The CDR3 contains 16 residues. CDR1 and CDR2 from the germline V gene are LNHNV and YYDKDF (reference sequence). V trimming: 1 base; J trimming: 8 bases; junction bases outside the gene matches: 7. CDR3: CATSRGAGQGGYEQFF. For the CDR3, the DNA is TGTGCCACCAGCAGAGGGGCGGGACAGGGGGGGTATGAGCAGTTCTTC.

This rearrangement joins TRBV4-3 to TRBJ2-1, with a tentative D call TRBD2 (5 bases). Germline CDR1 reads LGHNA; CDR2 reads YSLEER. The V gene lost 0 bases and the J gene lost 14 bases, with 14 bases spanning the gap. The CDR3 sequence is 13 residues long. The CDR3 here is CASSQDIGSGEFF. The CDR3 bases are TGCGCCAGCAGCCAAGATATAGGGTCCGGGGAGTTCTTC.

This rearrangement joins TRBV18 to TRBJ1-1; D is perhaps TRBD1 (5 bases). Germline values: CDR1 KGHSH, CDR2 LQKENI. V dropped 2 bases and J dropped 6 bases, with 10 bases sitting between them. The CDR3 consists of 13 residues. The CDR3 spells CASSPIQAPEAFF. The CDR3 bases are TGTGCCAGCTCACCAATACAGGCCCCTGAAGCTTTCTTT.

The rearrangement uses TRBV28 and TRBJ1-3; D remains unclear. V was trimmed by 7 bases and J by 3 bases, leaving 7 bases between them. This CDR3 contains 12 residues. Germline CDR1 reads MDHEN; CDR2 reads SYDVKM. CDR3 bases: TGTGCCAGCAACACAAATGGAAACACCATATATTTT. Encoded protein: CASNTNGNTIYF.

V is TRBV4-2 and J is TRBJ2-5, with D hard to call. Between the trimmed V and J ends, which lost 4 bases and 4 bases, there was a span of 10 bases. CDR1 is LGHNA and CDR2 is YNFKEQ in the germline V gene. The CDR3 runs 13 residues. The CDR3 DNA is TGTGCCAGCAGCCGCCGGGTTGGAGAGACCCAGTACTTC. It is translated as CASSRRVGETQYF.

The V and J genes are TRBV5-1 and TRBJ2-1; 7 bases are a match to TRBD2. The germline gives CDR1 SGHRS, CDR2 YFSETQ. The CDR3 covers 14 residues. V was pared by 0 bases and J by 10 bases, with 7 bases of the junction left unmatched. CDR3 sequence: CASSLVGLLAEQFF. The CDR3 DNA reads TGCGCCAGCAGCTTGGTGGGTTTACTAGCGGAGCAGTTCTTC. Together with reference TRBV5-1 and TRBJ2-1, the CDR3 gives the full variable domain: KAGVTQTPRYLIKTRGQQVTLSCSPISGHRSVSWYQQTPGQGLQFLFEYFSETQRNKGNFPGRFSGRQFSNSRSEMNVSTLELGDSALYLCASSLVGLLAEQFFGPGTRLTVL.

The chain carries TRBV12-3 or TRBV12-4 and TRBJ2-3; D unresolved. There are 13 residues in the CDR3. Between the trimmed V and J ends, which lost 1 base and 3 bases, there was a span of 5 bases. CDR3 protein: CASSLVKTDTQYF. DNA for the CDR3: TGTGCCAGCAGTTTAGTAAAAACAGATACGCAGTATTTT.

As for this clone: Within the sample, other DNA sequences also encode this same CDR3. The rearrangement uses TRBV7-3 and TRBJ2-7, with a possible D match to TRBD2 (6 bases). Trimming stripped 1 base from V and 7 bases from J, with 11 bases between. CDR1 SGHTA and CDR2 FQGTGA come from the germline V gene. This CDR3 has 13 amino acids. The CDR3 sequence is CASSLSPGDEQYF. CDR3 sequence (DNA): TGTGCCAGCAGCTTAAGTCCGGGGGATGAGCAGTACTTC.

V usage is TRBV2 and J usage is TRBJ2-7, with TRBD2 as a possible D gene (5 bases). This CDR3 region has 13 residues. CDR1 is SNHLY and CDR2 is FYNNEI in the germline V gene. V gave up 5 bases and J gave up 2 bases, with 10 bases separating them. Here the CDR3 reads CASSYGVTYEQYF. DNA of the CDR3: TGTGCCAGCAGTTACGGGGTTACCTACGAGCAGTACTTC.

J is TRBJ1-6 and V is TRBV28; D unclear. Germline CDR1 is MDHEN and CDR2 is SYDVKM. CDR3 length equals 16 residues. V was pared by 5 bases and J by 0 bases, with 11 bases between. The CDR3 DNA is TGTGCCAGCAGTCCCTTGGGGAGCTCCTATAATTCACCCCTCCACTTT. Amino acid sequence: CASSPLGSSYNSPLHF.

The rearrangement links TRBV14 to TRBJ2-7; D is possibly TRBD2 (6 bases). The CDR3 length is 13 residues. Per germline, CDR1 SGHDN and CDR2 FVKESK. Trimming stripped 5 bases from V and 4 bases from J, with 12 bases between. The CDR3 loop is CASSSRGRYEQYF. The CDR3 region has the DNA TGTGCCAGCAGCTCACGGGGGAGGTACGAGCAGTACTTC. The variable domain in full, with the rest retrieved from reference TRBV14 and TRBJ2-7, is EAGVTQFPSHSVIEKGQTVTLRCDPISGHDNLYWYRRVMGKEIKFLLHFVKESKQDESGMPNNRFLAERTGGTYSTLKVQPAELEDSGVYFCASSSRGRYEQYFGPGTRLTVT.

In this sample, this clone turned up once. The rearrangement joins TRBV23-1 to TRBJ2-5; 7 bases are shared with TRBD1. TRBV23-1 is an ORF for which the function is uncertain. V shed 0 bases and J 2 bases; nucleotides not matched to a gene: 6. CDR3 length equals 16 residues. The CDR3, as DNA: TGCGCCAGCAGTCAATCGAGAGGGGGCGGGCAAGAGACCCAGTACTTC. Amino acids: CASSQSRGGGQETQYF.

CDR3 nucleotide sequence: TGTGCCAGCAGCTCCGGGGGGGGAGCTGGGGCCAACGTCCTGACTTTC. The encoded protein is CASSSGGGAGANVLTF. The V and J genes are TRBV9 and TRBJ2-6, with 8 bases that match TRBD2. V shed 4 bases, J shed 2 bases, and the junction held 5 bases outside the gene matches. This CDR3 contains 16 residues. Germline V gene lookup returns CDR1 SGDLS and CDR2 YYNGEE.

For the CDR3, the DNA is TGCAGCGTTGGAACAGGGAGTCAAGCTTTCTTT. It is translated as CSVGTGSQAFF. The gene calls are TRBV29-1 and TRBJ1-1; perhaps TRBD1 as D (6 bases). The CDR3 consists of 11 residues. Germline V gives CDR1 SQVTM, CDR2 ANQGSEA. The V gene lost 4 bases and the J gene lost 9 bases, with 12 bases spanning the gap.

This clone appeared a single time. The J gene is TRBJ1-5, the V gene TRBV3-1 (or the pseudogene TRBV3-2), with D maybe TRBD1 (5 bases). The CDR3 loop spans 15 amino acids. Germline V lookup: CDR1 LGHDT, CDR2 YNNKEL (reference sequence). Between the trimmed V and J ends, which lost 0 bases and 4 bases, there was a span of 10 bases. DNA for the CDR3: TGTGCCAGCAGCCAAGATGTGACAGCTAATCAGCCCCAGCATTTT. It is translated as CASSQDVTANQPQHF.

J is TRBJ2-3 and V is TRBV7-3; the D gene is possibly TRBD2 (6 bases). CDR1 is SGHTA, CDR2 FQGTGA, per germline. The CDR3 sequence is 16 residues long. Trimming left V 5 bases short and J 1 base short, with 16 bases between. The DNA for the CDR3 is TGTGCCAGCAGCACTCGACTAGGGCCCGGCACAGATACGCAGTATTTT. Translating gives CASSTRLGPGTDTQYF.

The V gene is TRBV5-1, the J gene TRBJ1-1; 8 positions match TRBD1. The V and J ends lost 4 bases and 4 bases, in that order; junction bases with no gene match: 3. The length of the CDR3 is 13 residues. Germline V gene data show CDR1 as SGHRS and CDR2 as YFSETQ. The CDR3 is CASSTTGGTEAFF. In nucleotides, the CDR3 is TGCGCCAGCAGCACCACAGGGGGCACTGAAGCTTTCTTT.

The chain combines TRBV7-2 with TRBJ1-2; perhaps TRBD1 as D (6 bases). This CDR3 has 13 residues. Germline CDR1 SGHTA, CDR2 FQGNSA. V was cut by 4 bases and J by 10 bases, with 16 bases left in between. CDR3 bases: TGTGCCAGCAGCTCGGGAACAGGGTTTGACTACACCTTC. Protein: CASSSGTGFDYTF.

The chain combines TRBV7-9 with TRBJ2-7; 8 bases fit TRBD2. V was pared by 2 bases and J by 3 bases, with 12 bases of the junction left unmatched. The CDR3 is made up of 17 amino acids. Germline CDR1 is SEHNR and CDR2 is FQNEAQ (reference sequence). CDR3 amino acids: CASSLLRLKAGDYEQYF. The CDR3, as DNA: TGTGCCAGCAGCTTATTGCGGTTAAAAGCGGGGGACTACGAGCAGTACTTC.

The chain recombines TRBV19 with TRBJ1-5; 9 bases are a match to TRBD1. Trimming took 6 bases from V and 1 from J; bases not matched to a gene: 4. Germline loops: CDR1 LNHDA, CDR2 SQIVND (reference sequence). CDR3 length equals 15 residues. The CDR3 loop is CASRTGGVSNQPQHF. The DNA for the CDR3 is TGTGCCAGTAGAACAGGGGGCGTCAGCAATCAGCCCCAGCATTTT.

The chain uses TRBV7-3 and TRBJ1-1; D remains unclear. V lost 3 bases and J lost 0, with 5 bases in between. The CDR3 has 13 residues. Germline CDR1 and CDR2: SGHTA and FQGTGA. The CDR3 region has the DNA TGTGCCAGCAGCTTTTATTTGAACACTGAAGCTTTCTTT. Translation gives CASSFYLNTEAFF.

CDR3 nucleotide sequence: TGTGCTAGTGGTGGGACAGAACGCACCGGGGAGCTGTTTTTT. As protein: CASGGTERTGELFF. V is TRBV12-5 and J is TRBJ2-2, with TRBD1 identical over 7 bases. This CDR3 is 14 amino acids long. Germline trimming cut 5 bases from V and 4 bases from J; bases unmatched to any gene: 4. In germline, CDR1 is LGHNT, CDR2 FRNRAP.

The chain has TRBV5-1 and TRBJ1-3, with a weak D call TRBD1 (6 bases). Germline V gene sequence: CDR1 SGHRS, CDR2 YFSETQ. The CDR3 is 15 amino acids. Between the trimmed V and J ends, which lost 0 bases and 0 bases, there was a span of 7 bases. This chain's CDR3 is CASSLAQGSGNTIYF. CDR3 coding DNA: TGCGCCAGCAGCTTGGCACAGGGCTCTGGAAACACCATATATTTT. Full variable domain (rest looked up from reference TRBV5-1 and TRBJ1-3): KAGVTQTPRYLIKTRGQQVTLSCSPISGHRSVSWYQQTPGQGLQFLFEYFSETQRNKGNFPGRFSGRQFSNSRSEMNVSTLELGDSALYLCASSLAQGSGNTIYFGEGSWLTVV.

This clone was counted a few times. The chain joins TRBV27 to TRBJ2-3; tentative D call: TRBD1 (5 bases). The germline gives CDR1 MNHEY, CDR2 SMNVEV (reference sequence). Deletions cut 2 bases from V and 10 bases from J, with 34 bases between. CDR3 length equals 20 residues. Here the CDR3 DNA reads TGTGCCAGCAGTTTAAGGCGAAGTCAGGCAGGGCCGACCAGTGTGTGGCCGCAGTATTTT. As protein: CASSLRRSQAGPTSVWPQYF.

This chain joins TRBV6-2 or TRBV6-3 and TRBJ1-2; D is ambiguous. This CDR3 region has 15 residues. Germline-derived CDR1 and CDR2 are MNHEY and SVGEGT. V lost 4 bases to trimming and J lost 8 bases, with 20 bases between them. The chain's CDR3 is CASSFPLSGRGGYTF. In DNA, the CDR3 is TGTGCCAGCAGTTTCCCACTATCCGGTCGCGGGGGCTACACCTTC.

V gene TRBV6-5 combines with J gene TRBJ1-4; perhaps TRBD1 as D (6 bases). CDR1 and CDR2 (germline): MNHEY, SVGAGI. V was clipped by 6 bases and J by 8 bases, with 19 bases between them. This CDR3 region has 15 residues. The CDR3 protein is CASRTQGRDTEKLFF. In DNA form, the CDR3 reads TGTGCCAGCAGGACGCAGGGGAGAGATACCGAAAAACTGTTTTTT.

The chain joins TRBV7-2 to TRBJ2-7, with 9 bases matching TRBD1. The CDR3 is 13 residues long. Losses at the gene ends were 5 bases for V and 2 bases for J; bases not matched to a gene: 1. CDR1 SGHTA and CDR2 FQGNSA come from the germline V gene. CDR3 loop: CASSRDRAYEQYF. DNA for the CDR3: TGTGCCAGCAGCCGGGACAGGGCCTACGAGCAGTACTTC.